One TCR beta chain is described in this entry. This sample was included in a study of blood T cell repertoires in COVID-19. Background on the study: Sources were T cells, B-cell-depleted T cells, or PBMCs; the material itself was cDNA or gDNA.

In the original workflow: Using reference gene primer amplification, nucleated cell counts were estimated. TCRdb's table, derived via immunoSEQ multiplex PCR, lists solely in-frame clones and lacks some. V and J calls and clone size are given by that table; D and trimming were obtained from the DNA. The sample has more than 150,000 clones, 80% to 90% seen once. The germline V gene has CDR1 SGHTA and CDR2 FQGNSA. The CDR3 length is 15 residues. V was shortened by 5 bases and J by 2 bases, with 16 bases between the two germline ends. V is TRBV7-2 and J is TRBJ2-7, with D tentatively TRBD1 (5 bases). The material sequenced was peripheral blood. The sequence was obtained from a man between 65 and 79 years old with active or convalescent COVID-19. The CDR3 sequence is CASSVAGQRTYEQYF. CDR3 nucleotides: TGTGCCAGCAGCGTCGCAGGGCAACGCACCTACGAGCAGTACTTC. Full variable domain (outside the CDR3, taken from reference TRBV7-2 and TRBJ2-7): GAGVSQSPSNKVTEKGKDVELRCDPISGHTALYWYRQSLGQGLEFLIYFQGNSAPDKSGLPSDRFSAERTGGSVSTLTIQRTQQEDSAVYLCASSVAGQRTYEQYFGPGTRLTVT.